This TCR beta chain came from a study of T cells after yellow fever vaccination (dated by TCRdb to about 2019). For context, the study as a whole: The SMART-Seq v4 Ultra Low Input RNA kit was used to prepare libraries from fractions with low cell numbers. Two healthy male donors, one aged 18 to 30 and one aged 30 to 40 years, were included in the cohort. To follow T-cell clones before and after both primary and booster YFV17D yellow fever vaccination, bulk TCR alpha and beta repertoires underwent longitudinal sequencing. Blood samples were taken at several timepoints before and after primary and secondary immunization, and bulk PBMC replicates and cell subsets were isolated.

A remark on this clonotype: Its antigen specificity is not known. No base quality information exists; no much larger clone differs at one position.

TCR cDNA was synthesized by 5'RACE template switching, through which a universal primer site and unique molecular identifiers were introduced. Priming of cDNA synthesis was performed from both the TCR alpha and TCR beta constant segments. Library amplification used two PCR steps, and the second PCR step added sample barcodes and sequencing adapters. Sequencing of libraries was done on Illumina HiSeq 2500 (2x100 bp) or NovaSeq (2x150 bp). The source study handled its data this way. MIGEC was used to demultiplex reads and collapse the reads into UMI consensus sequences, and MiXCR was used for V(D)J alignment. Vaccine-responding clonotypes were defined with edgeR using replicate PBMC samples, requiring FDR below 0.01 and a log2 fold change above 5 up to day 15. Each bulk clonotype was labeled CD4 or CD8 based on which sequenced repertoire, CD4 or CD8, contained the clonotype at higher abundance. TCRdb applied fastp at Q25 and MiXCR to the public reads, then kept only in-frame beta chains. Duplicate CDR3 protein sequences are folded into a single record with the most common DNA and genes. TCRdb, not the authors, supplied the V and J calls. This sample holds 300,000 to 450,000 distinct CDR3 sequences; around 8.1% were observed only once. The ten biggest clones cover approximately 16% of the sample.

What the research found in general, with its limitations: Because the study included only a couple of donors, the extent to which the findings can be generalized is limited. Compared with the primary T-cell response, the secondary T-cell response was faster but weaker, reaching its peak on day 5 rather than on day 15. A small share of clonotypes was detected in both CD4 and CD8 compartments, with the overlap likely arising from convergent recombination. Computational filtering was required because FACS-sorted repertoires could contain abundant contaminating clonotypes from the bulk population. After the booster, most clones that had expanded after primary vaccination were detected again (roughly 95% of CD4 and 88% of CD8), suggesting broad maintenance of memory.

Trimming costs V 2 bases and J 3 bases, and their ends lie 20 bases apart. CDR3 length: 17 amino acids, cysteine to phenylalanine. The DNA shown is the 51-base CDR3, in frame from base 1. CDR1 MNHEY and CDR2 SVGEGT are derived from the germline V gene. In the paper's terms, the treatment or condition label means: live attenuated yellow fever vaccine strain. At every blood-draw timepoint, two biological replicates of bulk PBMCs were collected. A standard Ficoll-Paque protocol was used to isolate PBMCs from peripheral blood. RNA was extracted with TriZol from bulk PBMCs, CD4 and CD8 fractions, and dextramer-positive and dextramer-negative fractions.

The receptor chain draws on TRBV6-2 or TRBV6-3 and TRBJ2-7; the D gene is perhaps TRBD2, on 6 matching bases. Sequenced material: PBMCs, taken roughly 46 days after the first yellow fever vaccination. The sequence derives from a young man who received the YFV17D yellow fever vaccine. The CDR3 loop reads CASSYPNSAGPVYEQYF. The sequenced DNA is TGTGCCAGCAGTTACCCGAATTCAGCGGGCCCCGTCTACGAGCAGTACTTC.